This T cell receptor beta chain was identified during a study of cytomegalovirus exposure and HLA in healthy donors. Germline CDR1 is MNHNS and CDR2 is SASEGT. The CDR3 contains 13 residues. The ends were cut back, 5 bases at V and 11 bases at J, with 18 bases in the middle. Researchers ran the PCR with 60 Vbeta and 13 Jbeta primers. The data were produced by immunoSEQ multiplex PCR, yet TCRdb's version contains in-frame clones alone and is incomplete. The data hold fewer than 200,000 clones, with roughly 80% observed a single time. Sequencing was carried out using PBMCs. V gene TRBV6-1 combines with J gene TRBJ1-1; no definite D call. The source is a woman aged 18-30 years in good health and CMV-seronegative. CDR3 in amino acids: CASSLIETSEAFF. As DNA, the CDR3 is TGTGCCAGCAGTCTTATCGAGACTAGCGAGGCTTTCTTT.